Presented here are 6 T cell receptor beta chains from one specimen sequenced in a study of T cells in Graves' hyperthyroidism and ophthalmopathy. RNA transcripts were the template for amplifying TCR beta CDR3 regions. The TCR CDR3 first-round RT-PCR relied on the HTBI primer set. In TCRdb, the multiplex PCR reads were re-called with MiXCR into one record per CDR3 protein. This table holds 490,000 or so distinct CDR3 sequences, about 22% found once. Specimen: blood. The receptors come from a woman in her 70s with Graves' ophthalmopathy.

This clonotype was picked up many times. The chain carries TRBV6-1 and TRBJ2-3; 13 bases line up with TRBD2. Germline V gives CDR1 MNHNS, CDR2 SASEGT. J gave up 6 bases and V 7 bases, and 4 bases lay outside the gene matches. CDR3 length equals 14 residues. The CDR3 is CASMWTSGSDTQYF. The CDR3 nucleotides are TGTGCCAGCATGTGGACTAGCGGGAGTGATACGCAGTATTTT.

The chain recombines TRBV18 with TRBJ2-7, with D perhaps given as TRBD1 or TRBD2 (5 bases each). The CDR3 is 16 residues long. V lost 2 bases and J 4 bases, leaving 18 bases between the germline ends. CDR1 is KGHSH, CDR2 LQKENI, per germline. CDR3 sequence (DNA): TGTGCCAGCTCACCAGGGTCCCGGGACCAGGCATACGAGCAGTACTTC. Its translation: CASSPGSRDQAYEQYF.

This clonotype was counted only a few times. The gene calls are TRBV27 and TRBJ1-4; no clear D gene. Germline CDR1 MNHEY, CDR2 SMNVEV (reference sequence). V lost 3 bases to trimming and J lost 5 bases, with 4 bases between them. The CDR3 has 12 residues. The CDR3 nucleotides read TGTGCCAGCAGTTTTTACAATGAAAAACTGTTTTTT. The encoded protein is CASSFYNEKLFF.

V and J are TRBV24-1 and TRBJ2-5; D not certain. Trimming took 2 bases from V and 3 from J, leaving 9 bases between them. Looked up from germline, CDR1 is KGHDR and CDR2 is SFDVKD. There are 14 residues in the CDR3. For the CDR3, the DNA is TGTGCCACCAGTGATTCGTGGCAGGAAGAGACCCAGTACTTC. Translating it yields CATSDSWQEETQYF.

This clonotype was seen a few times. The genes are TRBV5-4 and TRBJ1-1, with 11 positions matching TRBD1. The CDR3 loop spans 14 amino acids. With 4 bases clipped from V and 3 bases from J, the junction kept 2 bases outside the gene matches. Germline V gives CDR1 SGHNT, CDR2 YYREEE (reference sequence). Written as DNA, the CDR3 is TGTGCCAGCAGCCAGGGACAGGGGGACACTGAAGCTTTCTTT. It encodes CASSQGQGDTEAFF.

There are a few counts of this clonotype. V usage is TRBV7-9 and J usage is TRBJ1-2; D gene unclear. This CDR3 has 13 residues. In germline, CDR1 is SEHNR, CDR2 FQNEAQ (reference sequence). V was cut by 4 bases and J by 4 bases, with 10 bases left in between. CDR3 amino acids: CASSWQGGYGYTF. CDR3 coding DNA: TGTGCCAGCAGCTGGCAAGGCGGCTATGGCTACACCTTC.